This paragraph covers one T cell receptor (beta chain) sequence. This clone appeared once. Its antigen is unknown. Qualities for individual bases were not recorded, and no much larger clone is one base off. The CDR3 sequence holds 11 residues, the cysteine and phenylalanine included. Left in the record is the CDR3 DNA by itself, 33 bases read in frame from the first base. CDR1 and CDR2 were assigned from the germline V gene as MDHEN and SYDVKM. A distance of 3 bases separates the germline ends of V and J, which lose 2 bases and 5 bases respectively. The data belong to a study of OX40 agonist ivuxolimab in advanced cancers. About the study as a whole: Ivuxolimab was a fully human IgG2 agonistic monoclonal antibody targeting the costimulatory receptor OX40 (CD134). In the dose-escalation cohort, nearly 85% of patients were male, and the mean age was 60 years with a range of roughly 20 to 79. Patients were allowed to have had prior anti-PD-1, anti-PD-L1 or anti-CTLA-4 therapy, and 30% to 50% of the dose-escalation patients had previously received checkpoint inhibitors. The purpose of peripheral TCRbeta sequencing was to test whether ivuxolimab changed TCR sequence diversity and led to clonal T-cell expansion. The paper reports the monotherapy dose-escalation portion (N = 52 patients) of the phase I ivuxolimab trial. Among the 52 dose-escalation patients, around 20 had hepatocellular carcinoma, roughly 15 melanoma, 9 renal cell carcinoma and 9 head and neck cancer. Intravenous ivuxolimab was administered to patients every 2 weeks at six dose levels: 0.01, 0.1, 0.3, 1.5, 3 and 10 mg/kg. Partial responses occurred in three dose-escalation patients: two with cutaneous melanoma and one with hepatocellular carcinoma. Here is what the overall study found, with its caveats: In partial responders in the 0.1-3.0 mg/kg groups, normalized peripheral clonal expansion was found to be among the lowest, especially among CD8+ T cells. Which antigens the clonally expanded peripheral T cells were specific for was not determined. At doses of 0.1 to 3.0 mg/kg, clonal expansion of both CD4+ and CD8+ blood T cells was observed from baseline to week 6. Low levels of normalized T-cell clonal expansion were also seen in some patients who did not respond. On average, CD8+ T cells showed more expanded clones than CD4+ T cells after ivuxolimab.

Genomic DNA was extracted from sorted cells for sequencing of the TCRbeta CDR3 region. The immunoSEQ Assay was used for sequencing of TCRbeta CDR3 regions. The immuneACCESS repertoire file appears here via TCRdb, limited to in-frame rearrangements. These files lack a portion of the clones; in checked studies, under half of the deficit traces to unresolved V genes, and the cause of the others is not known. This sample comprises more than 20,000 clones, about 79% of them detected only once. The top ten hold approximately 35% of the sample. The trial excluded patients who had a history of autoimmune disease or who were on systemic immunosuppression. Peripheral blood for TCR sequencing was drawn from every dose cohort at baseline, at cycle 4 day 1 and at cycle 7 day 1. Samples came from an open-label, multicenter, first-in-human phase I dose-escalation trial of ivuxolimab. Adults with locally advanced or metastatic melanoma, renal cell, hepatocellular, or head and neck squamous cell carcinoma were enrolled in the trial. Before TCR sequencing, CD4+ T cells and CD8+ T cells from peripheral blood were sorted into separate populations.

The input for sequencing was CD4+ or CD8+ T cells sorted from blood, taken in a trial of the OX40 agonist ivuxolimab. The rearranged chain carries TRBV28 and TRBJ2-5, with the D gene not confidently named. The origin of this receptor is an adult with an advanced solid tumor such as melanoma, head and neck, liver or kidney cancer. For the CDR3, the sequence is CASSLAETQYF. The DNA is TGTGCCAGCAGTTTAGCCGAGACCCAGTACTTC.